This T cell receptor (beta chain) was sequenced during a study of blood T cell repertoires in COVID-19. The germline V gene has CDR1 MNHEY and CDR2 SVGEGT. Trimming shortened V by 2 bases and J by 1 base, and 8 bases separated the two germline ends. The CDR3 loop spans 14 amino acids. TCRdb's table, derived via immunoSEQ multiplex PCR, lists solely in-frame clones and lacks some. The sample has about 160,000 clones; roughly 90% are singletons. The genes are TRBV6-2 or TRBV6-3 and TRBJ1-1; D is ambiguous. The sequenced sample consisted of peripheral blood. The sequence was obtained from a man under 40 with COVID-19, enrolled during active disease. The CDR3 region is CASSYQRQNTEAFF. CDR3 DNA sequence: TGTGCCAGCAGTTACCAGAGGCAGAACACTGAAGCTTTCTTT.